The following is a TCR beta chain sequence with its context. Profiled with immunoSEQ multiplex PCR; TCRdb holds only in-frame clones, not every one. The profile shows around 230,000 clones, 65% to 90% of them singletons. This sample is drawn from a study of blood T cell repertoires in COVID-19. Across the study: Samples came from the United States, Italy and Spain, spanning acute and convalescent COVID-19. T cells, B-cell-depleted T cells, or PBMCs supplied cDNA or gDNA.

The junction had 10 bases not matched to a gene; V was cut back by 2 bases and J by 2 bases. Germline-derived CDR1 and CDR2 are MDHEN and SYDVKM. This CDR3 spans 17 amino acids. The genes are TRBV28 and TRBJ2-7; 9 bases line up with TRBD2. This clonotype originated in a middle-aged man who had recovered from COVID-19. Sequenced: peripheral blood. CDR3 bases: TGTGCCAGCAGTTTAGGCTTTAGCGGGGGAAGTACCTACGAGCAGTACTTC. Translating gives CASSLGFSGGSTYEQYF.